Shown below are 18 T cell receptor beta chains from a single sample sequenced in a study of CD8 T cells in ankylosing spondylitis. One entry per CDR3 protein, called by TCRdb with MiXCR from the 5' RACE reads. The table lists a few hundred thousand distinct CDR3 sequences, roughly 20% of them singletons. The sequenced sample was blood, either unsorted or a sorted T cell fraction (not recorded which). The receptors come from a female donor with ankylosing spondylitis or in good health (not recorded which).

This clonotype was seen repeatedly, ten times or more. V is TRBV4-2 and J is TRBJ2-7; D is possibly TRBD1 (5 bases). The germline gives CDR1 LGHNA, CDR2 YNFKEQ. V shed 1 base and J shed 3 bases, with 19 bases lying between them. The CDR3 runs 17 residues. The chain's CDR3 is CASSQASPTTARYEQYF. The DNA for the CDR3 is TGTGCCAGCAGCCAAGCCTCACCGACGACAGCTCGCTACGAGCAGTACTTC.

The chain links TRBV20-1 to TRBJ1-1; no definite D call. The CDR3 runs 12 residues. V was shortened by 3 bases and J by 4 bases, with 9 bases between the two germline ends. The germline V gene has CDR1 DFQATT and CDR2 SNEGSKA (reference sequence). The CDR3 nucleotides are TGCAGTGCTAGGAGGAGAAGCACTGAAGCTTTCTTT. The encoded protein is CSARRRSTEAFF.

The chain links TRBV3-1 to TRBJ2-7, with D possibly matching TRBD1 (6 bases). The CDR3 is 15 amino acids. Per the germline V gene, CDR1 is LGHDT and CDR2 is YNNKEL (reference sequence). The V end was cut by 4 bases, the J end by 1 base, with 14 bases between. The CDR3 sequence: CASSLQPDSSYEQYF. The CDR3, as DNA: TGTGCCAGCAGCCTTCAGCCGGACAGTTCCTACGAGCAGTACTTC.

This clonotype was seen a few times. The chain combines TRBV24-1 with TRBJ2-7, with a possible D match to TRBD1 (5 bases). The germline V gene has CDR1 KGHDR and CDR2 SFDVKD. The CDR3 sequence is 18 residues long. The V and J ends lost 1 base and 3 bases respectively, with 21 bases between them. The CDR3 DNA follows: TGTGCCACCAGTGATTTAGGGGCAGGCGACCCCTGTTGCTACGAGCAGTACTTC. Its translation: CATSDLGAGDPCCYEQYF.

This CDR3 reads CASNRRGLNTEAFF. CDR3 nucleotides: TGTGCCAGTAATCGGAGGGGTTTGAACACTGAAGCTTTCTTT. The chain employs TRBV6-1 and TRBJ1-1, with D perhaps matching TRBD1 (5 bases). This CDR3 comprises 14 residues. V dropped 9 bases and J dropped 0 bases, with 14 bases sitting between them. Germline assignment: CDR1 MNHNS and CDR2 SASEGT.

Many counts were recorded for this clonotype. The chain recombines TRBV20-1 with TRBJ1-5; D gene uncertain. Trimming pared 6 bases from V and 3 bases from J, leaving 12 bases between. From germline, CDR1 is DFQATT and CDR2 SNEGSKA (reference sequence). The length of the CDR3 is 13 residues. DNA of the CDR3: TGCAGTGCCCCCGTGGGTTTCAATCAGCCCCAGCATTTT. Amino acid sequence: CSAPVGFNQPQHF.

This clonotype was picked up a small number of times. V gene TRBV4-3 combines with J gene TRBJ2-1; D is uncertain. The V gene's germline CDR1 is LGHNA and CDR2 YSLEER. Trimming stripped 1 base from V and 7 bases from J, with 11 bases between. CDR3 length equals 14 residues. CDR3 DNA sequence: TGCGCCAGCAGCCAAGGGGTCTTGGGGAATGAGCAGTTCTTC. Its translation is CASSQGVLGNEQFF.

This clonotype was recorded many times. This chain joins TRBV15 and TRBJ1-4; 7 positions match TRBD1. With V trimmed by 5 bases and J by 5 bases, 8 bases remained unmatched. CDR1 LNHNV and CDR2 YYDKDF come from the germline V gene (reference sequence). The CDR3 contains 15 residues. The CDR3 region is CATSYGTAENEKLFF. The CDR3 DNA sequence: TGTGCCACCAGCTACGGGACAGCCGAGAATGAAAAACTGTTTTTT.

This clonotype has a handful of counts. The CDR3 is CASTPAGRETQYF. In nucleotides, the CDR3 is TGTGCCAGCACCCCGGCCGGACGGGAGACCCAGTACTTC. The rearrangement links TRBV7-6 to TRBJ2-5; D is uncertain. The CDR3 sequence is 13 residues long. The V end lost 7 bases, the J end lost 5 bases, and 14 bases lay between the germline ends. Germline CDR1 SGHVS, CDR2 FNYEAQ.

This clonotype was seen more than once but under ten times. The CDR3: CAISHRRLGGAGEQYF. The CDR3 DNA reads as TGTGCCATCAGTCACAGGCGGCTGGGGGGGGCTGGGGAGCAGTACTTC. The chain employs TRBV10-3 and TRBJ2-7, with D perhaps TRBD2 (7 bases). V lost 5 bases, J lost 7 bases, and 24 bases lay in between. From germline, CDR1 is ENHRY and CDR2 SYGVKD. The CDR3 runs to 16 residues.

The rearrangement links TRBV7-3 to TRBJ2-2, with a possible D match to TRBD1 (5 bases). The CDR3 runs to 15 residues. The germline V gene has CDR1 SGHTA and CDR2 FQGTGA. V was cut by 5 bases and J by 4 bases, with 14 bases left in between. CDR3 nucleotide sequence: TGTGCCAGCAGCCCCCAGGGCACTATCACCGGGGAGCTGTTTTTT. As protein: CASSPQGTITGELFF.

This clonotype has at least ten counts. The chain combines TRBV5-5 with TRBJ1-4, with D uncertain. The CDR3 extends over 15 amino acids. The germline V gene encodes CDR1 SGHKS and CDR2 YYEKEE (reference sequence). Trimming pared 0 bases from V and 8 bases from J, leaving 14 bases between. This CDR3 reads CASSLATEVGEKLFF. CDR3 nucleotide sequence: TGTGCCAGCAGCTTGGCCACGGAGGTTGGCGAAAAACTGTTTTTT.

The CDR3 sequence: CASSFLPTSGSYEQYF. Here the CDR3 DNA reads TGTGCCAGCAGCTTTTTGCCGACTAGCGGGTCCTACGAGCAGTACTTC. The chain is built from TRBV5-5 and TRBJ2-7; 10 bases line up with TRBD2. The germline CDR1 and CDR2 sequences are SGHKS and YYEKEE (reference sequence). The CDR3 length is 16 residues. The J segment lost 1 base and the V segment lost 2 bases, leaving 6 bases of the junction unmatched.

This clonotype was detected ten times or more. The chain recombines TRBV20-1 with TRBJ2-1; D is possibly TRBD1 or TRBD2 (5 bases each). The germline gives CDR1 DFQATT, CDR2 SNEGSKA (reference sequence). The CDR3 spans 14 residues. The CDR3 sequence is CRPQGRDWYNEQFF. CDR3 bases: TGCAGACCCCAGGGACGGGATTGGTACAATGAGCAGTTCTTC.

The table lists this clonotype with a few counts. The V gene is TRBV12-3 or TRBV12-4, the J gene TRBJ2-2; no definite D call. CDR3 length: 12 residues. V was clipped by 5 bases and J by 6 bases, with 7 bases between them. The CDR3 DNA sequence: TGTGCCAGCAGTCCCTTTCCCGGGGAGCTGTTTTTT. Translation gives CASSPFPGELFF.

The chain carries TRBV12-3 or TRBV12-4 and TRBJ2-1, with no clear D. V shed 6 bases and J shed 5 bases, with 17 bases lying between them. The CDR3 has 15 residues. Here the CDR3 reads CASRSSTARHNEQFF. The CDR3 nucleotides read TGTGCCAGCAGATCGAGTACGGCCAGACACAATGAGCAGTTCTTC.

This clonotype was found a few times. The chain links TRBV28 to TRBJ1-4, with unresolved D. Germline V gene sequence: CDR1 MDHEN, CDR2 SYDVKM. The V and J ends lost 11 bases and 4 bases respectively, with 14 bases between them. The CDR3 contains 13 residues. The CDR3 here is CAVWAQINEKLFF. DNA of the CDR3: TGTGCCGTGTGGGCTCAAATTAATGAAAAACTGTTTTTT.

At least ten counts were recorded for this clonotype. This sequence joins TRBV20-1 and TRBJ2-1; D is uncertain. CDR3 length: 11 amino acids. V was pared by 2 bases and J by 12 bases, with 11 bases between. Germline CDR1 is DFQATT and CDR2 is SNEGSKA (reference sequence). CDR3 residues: CSARRSVGQFF. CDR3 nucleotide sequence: TGCAGTGCTAGAAGGAGTGTGGGGCAGTTCTTC.